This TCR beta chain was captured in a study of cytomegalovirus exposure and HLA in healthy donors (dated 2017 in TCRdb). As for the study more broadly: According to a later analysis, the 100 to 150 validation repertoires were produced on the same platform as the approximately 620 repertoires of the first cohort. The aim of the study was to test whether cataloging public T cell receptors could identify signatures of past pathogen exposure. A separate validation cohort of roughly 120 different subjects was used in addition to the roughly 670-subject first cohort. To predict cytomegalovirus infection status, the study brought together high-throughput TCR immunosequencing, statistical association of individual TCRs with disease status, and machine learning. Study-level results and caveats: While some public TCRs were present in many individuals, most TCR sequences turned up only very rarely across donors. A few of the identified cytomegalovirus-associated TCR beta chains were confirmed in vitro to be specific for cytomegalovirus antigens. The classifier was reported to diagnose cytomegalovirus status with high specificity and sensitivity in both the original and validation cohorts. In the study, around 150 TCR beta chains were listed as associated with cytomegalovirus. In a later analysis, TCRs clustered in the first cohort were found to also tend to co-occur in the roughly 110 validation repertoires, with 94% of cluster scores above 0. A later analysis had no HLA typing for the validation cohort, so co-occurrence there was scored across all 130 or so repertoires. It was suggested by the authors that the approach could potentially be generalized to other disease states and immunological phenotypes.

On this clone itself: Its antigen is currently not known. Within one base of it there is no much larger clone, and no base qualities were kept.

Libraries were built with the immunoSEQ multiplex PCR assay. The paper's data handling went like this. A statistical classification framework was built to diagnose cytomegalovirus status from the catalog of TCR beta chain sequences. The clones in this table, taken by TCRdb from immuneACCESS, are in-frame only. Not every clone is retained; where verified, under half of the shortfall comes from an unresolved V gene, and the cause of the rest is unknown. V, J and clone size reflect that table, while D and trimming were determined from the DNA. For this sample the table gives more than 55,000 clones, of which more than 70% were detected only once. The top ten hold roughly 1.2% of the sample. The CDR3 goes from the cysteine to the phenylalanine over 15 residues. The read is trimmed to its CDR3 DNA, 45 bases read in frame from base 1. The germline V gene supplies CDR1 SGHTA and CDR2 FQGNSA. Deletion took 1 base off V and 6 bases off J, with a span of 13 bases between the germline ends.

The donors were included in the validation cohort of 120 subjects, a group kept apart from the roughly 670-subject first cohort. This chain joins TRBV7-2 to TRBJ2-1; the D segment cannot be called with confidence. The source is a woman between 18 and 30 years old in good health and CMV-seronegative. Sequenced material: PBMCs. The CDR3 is CASSLDSTPPNEQFF. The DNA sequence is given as TGTGCCAGCAGCTTAGATAGCACCCCTCCCAATGAGCAGTTCTTC. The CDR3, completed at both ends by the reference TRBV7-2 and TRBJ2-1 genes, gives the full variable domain GAGVSQSPSNKVTEKGKDVELRCDPISGHTALYWYRQSLGQGLEFLIYFQGNSAPDKSGLPSDRFSAERTGGSVSTLTIQRTQQEDSAVYLCASSLDSTPPNEQFFGPGTRLTVL.